This T cell receptor (beta chain) is from a study of beta chain features in type 1 diabetes. In the study overall: Cell yields, gender and age were similar in healthy donors and patients. Sorted cells from all samples, numbering 107,917,701, were examined. Whole-study results and caveats: Moderately but significantly shorter TCRB CDR3s were found in Type 1 diabetes patients in all four CD4+ subsets. Patients' naive, central memory and Treg TCRB repertoires seemed closer to one another than those of healthy donors.

Since all of the isolated RNA was reverse transcribed, expressed TCRB transcripts were what got sequenced. Measured with immunoSEQ multiplex PCR; TCRdb has only the in-frame clones, and not every one. The sample records 350,000 to 450,000 clones, around 12% being singletons. There are a few counts of this clone. Antigen: not known. Trimming pared 2 bases from V and 4 bases from J, leaving 10 bases between. This CDR3 is 13 amino acids long. Germline CDR1 reads SGHDT; CDR2 reads YYEEEE. The clonotype was recovered from a woman aged 18 to 35 with type 1 diabetes. Source material: naive CD4+ T cells from blood. The chain carries TRBV5-6 and TRBJ2-7; D perhaps matches TRBD1 (5 bases). CDR3 region: CASSFDSPYEQYF. Here the CDR3 DNA reads TGTGCCAGCAGCTTCGACAGCCCGTACGAGCAGTACTTC.